The 17 T cell receptor beta chains given below trace back to one sample, sequenced in a study of blood T cell repertoires in COVID-19. Here immunoSEQ multiplex PCR was the method, and the copy in TCRdb shows in-frame clones only, minus some. This table has around 170,000 clones, less than 85% appearing once. The sequenced sample was PBMCs or T cells enriched from blood (not recorded which). The receptors were gathered from a man aged 45 to 65 who had recovered from COVID-19.

A single count supports this clone. The V call is TRBV3-1 (or the pseudogene TRBV3-2), the J call TRBJ2-1, with D possibly TRBD2 on 6 matching bases. Between the trimmed V and J ends, which lost 0 bases and 8 bases, there was a span of 17 bases. This CDR3 contains 16 residues. CDR1 and CDR2 from the germline V gene are LGHDT and YNNKEL (reference sequence). In DNA, the CDR3 is TGTGCCAGCAGCCAAGAAGGGACTTCTTTCTTGTATGAGCAGTTCTTC. It is translated as CASSQEGTSFLYEQFF.

The CDR3 region has the DNA TGTGCCAGCAGCTTAGTGAGCGGGAACACCGGGGAGCTGTTTTTT. This codes for CASSLVSGNTGELFF. The chain employs TRBV7-9 and TRBJ2-2, with D possibly being TRBD2 (5 bases). This CDR3 region has 15 residues. Trimming removed 1 base at V and 1 base at J, with 7 bases between. Germline CDR1 reads SEHNR; CDR2 reads FQNEAQ (reference sequence).

The V call is TRBV6-5, the J call TRBJ1-6; D is possibly TRBD1 (5 bases). The length of the CDR3 is 15 residues. Germline CDR1 reads MNHEY; CDR2 reads SVGAGI. V was pared by 6 bases and J by 9 bases, with 18 bases between. CDR3 DNA: TGTGCCAGCAGGGTGGGGCCGGGAGACGGTTCACCCCTCCACTTT. Protein product: CASRVGPGDGSPLHF.

This chain links TRBV12-5 with TRBJ1-1, with a weak D call TRBD1 (5 bases). Trimming left V 6 bases short and J 8 bases short, with 19 bases between. Germline V CDR1 and CDR2: LGHNT, FRNRAP. This CDR3 contains 14 residues. This chain's CDR3 is CASGMGGVEIEAFF. In DNA, the CDR3 is TGTGCTAGTGGGATGGGAGGGGTGGAGATAGAAGCTTTCTTT.

The gene calls are TRBV7-9 and TRBJ2-5; 8 bases are shared with TRBD2. The V gene's germline CDR1 is SEHNR and CDR2 FQNEAQ (reference sequence). The CDR3 has 13 residues. V trimming: 5 bases; J trimming: 9 bases; junction bases outside the gene matches: 8. The CDR3: CASSPSGGGPQYF. The DNA of the CDR3 is TGTGCCAGCAGCCCTAGCGGCGGGGGGCCCCAGTACTTC.

The chain couples TRBV9 to TRBJ1-2; D is uncertain. The V and J ends lost 5 bases and 9 bases respectively, with 14 bases between them. The CDR3 consists of 12 residues. Germline assignment: CDR1 SGDLS and CDR2 YYNGEE. In nucleotides, the CDR3 is TGTGCCAGCAGAACGTCGCCGGGGAGCTACACCTTC. Translation: CASRTSPGSYTF.

This chain uses TRBV5-1 with TRBJ2-1; 12 positions match TRBD2. This CDR3 spans 17 amino acids. Germline V gives CDR1 SGHRS, CDR2 YFSETQ. V was pared by 0 bases and J by 2 bases, with 3 bases of the junction left unmatched. CDR3 loop: CASSLAPSGGAYNEQFF. DNA for the CDR3: TGCGCCAGCAGCTTGGCCCCTAGCGGGGGGGCCTACAATGAGCAGTTCTTC.

The chain is built from TRBV6-2 or TRBV6-3 and TRBJ1-6; D unresolved. V lost 2 bases, J lost 5 bases, and 7 bases lay in between. Germline V CDR1 and CDR2: MNHEY, SVGEGT. The CDR3 length is 14 residues. The CDR3: CASSYGPHNSPLHF. In DNA, the CDR3 is TGTGCCAGCAGTTACGGGCCCCATAATTCACCCCTCCACTTT.

The chain uses TRBV11-1 and TRBJ2-1, with 11 bases fitting TRBD2. V lost 4 bases to trimming and J lost 7 bases; unmatched junction nucleotides: 6. Per germline, CDR1 SGHAT and CDR2 FQDESV (reference sequence). This CDR3 spans 15 amino acids. CDR3 amino acids: CASSSIAGGLNEQFF. The CDR3 region has the DNA TGTGCCAGCAGCTCTATAGCGGGGGGGCTGAATGAGCAGTTCTTC. Complete variable domain (other parts from reference TRBV11-1 and TRBJ2-1): EAEVAQSPRYKITEKSQAVAFWCDPISGHATLYWYRQILGQGPELLVQFQDESVVDDSQLPKDRFSAERLKGVDSTLKIQPAELGDSAMYLCASSSIAGGLNEQFFGPGTRLTVL.

V and J are TRBV11-2 and TRBJ1-2, with a possible D match to TRBD1 (5 bases). CDR1 is SGHAT, CDR2 FQNNGV, per germline. V was cut by 1 base and J by 8 bases, with 17 bases left in between. The CDR3 is 15 amino acids. The CDR3 DNA follows: TGTGCCAGCAGCTTAGTCCGGCCCCAGGGTCTCGGCTACACCTTC. Residues: CASSLVRPQGLGYTF.

This chain uses TRBV15 with TRBJ1-5; tentative D call: TRBD1 (5 bases). V dropped 0 bases and J dropped 0 bases, with 12 bases sitting between them. The CDR3 covers 17 residues. Germline CDR1 LNHNV, CDR2 YYDKDF (reference sequence). The CDR3 loop is CATSRERAGNSNQPQHF. The DNA for the CDR3 is TGTGCCACCAGCAGAGAACGGGCAGGGAATAGCAATCAGCCCCAGCATTTT.

V gene TRBV6-2 or TRBV6-3 combines with J gene TRBJ1-1, with a weak D call TRBD1 (6 bases). The CDR3 consists of 15 residues. V dropped 0 bases and J dropped 5 bases, with 13 bases sitting between them. CDR1 is MNHEY, CDR2 SVGEGT, per germline. In DNA form, the CDR3 reads TGTGCCAGCAGTTACTCCCTTACAGGGCGGACTGAAGCTTTCTTT. Residues: CASSYSLTGRTEAFF.

The chain's CDR3 is CASSLRFEAFF. The CDR3 coding sequence is TGTGCCAGCAGCCTACGGTTCGAAGCTTTCTTT. The J gene is TRBJ1-1, the V gene TRBV7-8, with D hard to call. The V end lost 5 bases, the J end lost 8 bases, and 9 bases lay between the germline ends. This CDR3 is built from 11 residues. The germline gives CDR1 SGHVS, CDR2 FQNEAQ.

V usage is TRBV19 and J usage is TRBJ1-4, with D tentatively TRBD1 (6 bases). CDR3 size: 15 residues. With 7 bases removed from V and 4 bases from J, the gap between germline ends came to 16 bases. Germline-derived CDR1 and CDR2 are LNHDA and SQIVND (reference sequence). The CDR3 DNA is TGTGCCAGTATGAGGGGGACCGCCGGTAATGAAAAACTGTTTTTT. Encoded protein: CASMRGTAGNEKLFF.

This clone has only a few counts. The V and J genes are TRBV7-9 and TRBJ2-1, with 9 bases that match TRBD2. CDR3 length equals 15 residues. With 3 bases clipped from V and 1 base from J, the junction kept 1 base outside the gene matches. CDR1 and CDR2 (germline): SEHNR, FQNEAQ (reference sequence). In nucleotides, the CDR3 is TGTGCCAGCAGCTTGCTAGCGGGGTCCTACAATGAGCAGTTCTTC. It is translated as CASSLLAGSYNEQFF.

The genes are TRBV5-1 and TRBJ2-7, with 8 bases fitting TRBD1. CDR3 length: 16 amino acids. Germline V gene lookup returns CDR1 SGHRS and CDR2 YFSETQ. The junction had 11 bases not matched to a gene; V was cut back by 6 bases and J by 0 bases. CDR3 sequence: CASTNRGVSSSYEQYF. CDR3 coding DNA: TGCGCCAGCACAAACAGGGGGGTGAGTTCCTCCTACGAGCAGTACTTC.

In the case of this clone: Compared with germline, one end of the junction differs, possibly owing to a read error. The chain employs TRBV10-3 and TRBJ2-7, with D unclear. The CDR3 totals 11 residues. CDR1 is ENHRY, CDR2 SYGVKD, per germline. CDR3 in amino acids: CAIQAYSSLIF. The CDR3 DNA reads as TGTGCCATCCAGGCCTACAGTTCCCTGATCTTC.